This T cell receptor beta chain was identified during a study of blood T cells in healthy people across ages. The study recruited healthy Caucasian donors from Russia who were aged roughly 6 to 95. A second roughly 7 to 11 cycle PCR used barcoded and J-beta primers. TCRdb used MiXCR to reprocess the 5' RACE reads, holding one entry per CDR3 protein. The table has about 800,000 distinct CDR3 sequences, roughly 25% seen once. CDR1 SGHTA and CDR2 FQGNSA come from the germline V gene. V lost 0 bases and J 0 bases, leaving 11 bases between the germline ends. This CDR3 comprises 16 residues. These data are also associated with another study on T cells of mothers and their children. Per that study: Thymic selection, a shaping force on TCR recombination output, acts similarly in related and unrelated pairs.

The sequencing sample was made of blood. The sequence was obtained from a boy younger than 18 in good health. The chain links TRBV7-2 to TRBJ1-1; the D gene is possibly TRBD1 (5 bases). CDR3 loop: CASSLAPGRMNTEAFF. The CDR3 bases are TGTGCCAGCAGCTTAGCCCCGGGGCGGATGAACACTGAAGCTTTCTTT.